The clone carrying this T cell receptor beta chain was detected once. Germline and junction disagree at one end, which may indicate a read error. These data belong to a study of blood T cell repertoires in COVID-19. This CDR3 contains 15 residues. CDR1 is LNHDA and CDR2 is SQIVND in the germline V gene (reference sequence). This table comes from immunoSEQ multiplex PCR, and its TCRdb copy is limited to in-frame clones, with some not included. The sample contains approximately 300,000 clones, 65% to 85% of which appear only once. The sample comprised peripheral blood. The chain is built from TRBV19 and TRBJ2-1, with D tentatively TRBD2 (5 bases). This receptor was obtained from an older person with COVID-19, enrolled during active disease. CDR3 in DNA: TGTGCCAGTAGGATAGCGTATAGCTCCTACAATGAGCAGTTCTTC. It is translated as CASRIAYSSYNEQFF.